This TCR beta chain is drawn from a study of blood T cell repertoires in COVID-19. Study summary: COVID-19 samples, acute and convalescent, were from the United States, Italy and Spain. The analysed material was cDNA or gDNA that came from T cells, B-cell-depleted T cells, or PBMCs.

As originally analysed: Reference gene primer amplification yielded estimated nucleated cell counts. Only in-frame clones appear in the TCRdb table, and some are missing; sequencing was by immunoSEQ multiplex PCR. Clone size and V and J calls were adopted from that table, with D and trimming inferred from the DNA. The profile shows around 340,000 clones, about four fifths of them singletons. This CDR3 has 17 residues. Germline loops: CDR1 SGHRS, CDR2 YFSETQ. The V and J ends lost 0 bases and 6 bases, in that order; junction bases with no gene match: 10. The sequence derives from a man under 40 with active or convalescent COVID-19. The sample taken for sequencing was peripheral blood. The rearrangement links TRBV5-1 to TRBJ1-4; 8 positions agree with TRBD1. CDR3 coding DNA: TGCGCCAGCAGCTTGGCCAGGTCAGGGGGCGCTTATGAAAAACTGTTTTTT. Translating it yields CASSLARSGGAYEKLFF.